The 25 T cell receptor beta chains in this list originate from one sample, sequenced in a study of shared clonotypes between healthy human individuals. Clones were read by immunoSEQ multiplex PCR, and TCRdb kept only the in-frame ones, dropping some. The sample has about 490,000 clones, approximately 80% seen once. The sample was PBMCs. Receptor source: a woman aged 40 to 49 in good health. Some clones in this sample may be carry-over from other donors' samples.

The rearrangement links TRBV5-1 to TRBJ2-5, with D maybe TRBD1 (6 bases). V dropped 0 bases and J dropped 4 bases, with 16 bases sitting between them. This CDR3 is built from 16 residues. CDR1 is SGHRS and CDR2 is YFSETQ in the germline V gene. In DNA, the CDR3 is TGCGCCAGCAGCTTGGAGGGCAGGGGACGTTTAGAGACCCAGTACTTC. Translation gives CASSLEGRGRLETQYF.

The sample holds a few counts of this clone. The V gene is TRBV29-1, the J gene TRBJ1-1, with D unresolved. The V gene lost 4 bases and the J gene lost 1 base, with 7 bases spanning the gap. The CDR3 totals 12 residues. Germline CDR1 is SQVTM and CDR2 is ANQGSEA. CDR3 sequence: CSVVEQNTEAFF. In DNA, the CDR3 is TGCAGCGTTGTGGAACAGAACACTGAAGCTTTCTTT.

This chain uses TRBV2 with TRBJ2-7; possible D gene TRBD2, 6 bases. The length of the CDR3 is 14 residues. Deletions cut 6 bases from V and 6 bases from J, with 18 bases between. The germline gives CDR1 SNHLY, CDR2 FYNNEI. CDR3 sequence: CASSQTRQIGEQYF. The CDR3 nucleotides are TGTGCCAGCAGCCAGACTAGGCAGATTGGCGAGCAGTACTTC.

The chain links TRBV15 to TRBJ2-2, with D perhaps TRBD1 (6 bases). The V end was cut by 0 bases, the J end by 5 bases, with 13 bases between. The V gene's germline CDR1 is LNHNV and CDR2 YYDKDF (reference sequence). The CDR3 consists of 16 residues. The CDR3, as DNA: TGTGCCACCAGCAGAGATTGGGACACAAGAACCGGGGAGCTGTTTTTT. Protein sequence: CATSRDWDTRTGELFF.

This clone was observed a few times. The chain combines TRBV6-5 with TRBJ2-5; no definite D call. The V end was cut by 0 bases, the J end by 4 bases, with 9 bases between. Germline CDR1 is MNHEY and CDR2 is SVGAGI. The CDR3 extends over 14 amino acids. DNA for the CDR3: TGTGCCAGCAGTTACTCAGGCAGGCGAGAGACCCAGTACTTC. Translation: CASSYSGRRETQYF.

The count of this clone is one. This CDR3 reads CASSSRLAGDLDTQYF. The CDR3 region has the DNA TGTGCCAGCAGCTCCAGACTAGCGGGAGATTTAGATACGCAGTATTTT. The V and J genes are TRBV9 and TRBJ2-3; 12 nucleotides align to TRBD2. After removal of 4 bases from V and 5 bases from J, the junction contained 8 bases not matched to a gene. The CDR3 is made up of 16 amino acids. The germline V gene encodes CDR1 SGDLS and CDR2 YYNGEE.

CDR3 coding DNA: TGTGCCAGCAGTTCAACAAAGCGGGAGTTTGGCACAGATACGCAGTATTTT. It translates to CASSSTKREFGTDTQYF. The chain links TRBV27 to TRBJ2-3; 8 bases fit TRBD2. V was clipped by 4 bases and J by 1 base; unmatched bases: 10. The CDR3 is made up of 17 amino acids. Germline-derived CDR1 and CDR2 are MNHEY and SMNVEV (reference sequence).

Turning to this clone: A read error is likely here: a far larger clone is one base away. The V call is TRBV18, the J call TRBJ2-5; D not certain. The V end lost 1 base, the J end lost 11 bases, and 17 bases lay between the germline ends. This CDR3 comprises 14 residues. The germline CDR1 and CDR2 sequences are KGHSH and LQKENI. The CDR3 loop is CASSPLGSSHGQYF. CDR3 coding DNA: TGTGCCAGCTCACCACTTGGTTCTTCCCACGGGCAGTACTTC.

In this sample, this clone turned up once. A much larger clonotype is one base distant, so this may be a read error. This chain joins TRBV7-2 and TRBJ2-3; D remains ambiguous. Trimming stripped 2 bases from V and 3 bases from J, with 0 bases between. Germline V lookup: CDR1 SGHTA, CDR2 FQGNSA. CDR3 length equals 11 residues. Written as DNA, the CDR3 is TGTGCCAGCAGCTTAACAGATACGCAGTATTTT. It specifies CASSLTDTQYF.

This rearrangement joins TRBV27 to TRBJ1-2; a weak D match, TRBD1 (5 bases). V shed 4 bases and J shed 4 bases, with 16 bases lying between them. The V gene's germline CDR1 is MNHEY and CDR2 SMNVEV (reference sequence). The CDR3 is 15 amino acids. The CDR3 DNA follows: TGTGCCAGCAGTTCGTCCGGGCGAGGGGCCTATGGCTACACCTTC. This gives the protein CASSSSGRGAYGYTF.

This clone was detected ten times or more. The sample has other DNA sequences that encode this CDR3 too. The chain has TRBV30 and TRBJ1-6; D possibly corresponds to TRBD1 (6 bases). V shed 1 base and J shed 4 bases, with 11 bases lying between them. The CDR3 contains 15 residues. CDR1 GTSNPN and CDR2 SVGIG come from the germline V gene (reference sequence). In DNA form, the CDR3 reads TGTGCCTGGAGTGGTCGGACAGCTTATAATTCACCCCTCCACTTT. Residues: CAWSGRTAYNSPLHF.

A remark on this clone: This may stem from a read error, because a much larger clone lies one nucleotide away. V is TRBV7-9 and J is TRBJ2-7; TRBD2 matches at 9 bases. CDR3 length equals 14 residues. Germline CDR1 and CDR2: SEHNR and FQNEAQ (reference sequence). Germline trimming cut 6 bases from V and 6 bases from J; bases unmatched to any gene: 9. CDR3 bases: TGTGCCAGCAGGCTTGGGACTAGCCAGTCCGAGCAGTACTTC. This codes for CASRLGTSQSEQYF.

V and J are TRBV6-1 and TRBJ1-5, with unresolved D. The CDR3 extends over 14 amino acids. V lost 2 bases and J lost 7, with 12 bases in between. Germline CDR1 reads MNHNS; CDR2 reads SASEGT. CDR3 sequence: CASSEFPNGQPQHF. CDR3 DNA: TGTGCCAGCAGTGAATTCCCAAATGGCCAGCCCCAGCATTTT.

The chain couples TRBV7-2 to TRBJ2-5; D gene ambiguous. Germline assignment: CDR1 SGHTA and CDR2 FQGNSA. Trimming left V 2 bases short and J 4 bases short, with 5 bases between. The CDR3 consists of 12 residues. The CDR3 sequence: CASSLLLETQYF. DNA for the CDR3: TGTGCCAGCAGCTTACTGTTAGAGACCCAGTACTTC. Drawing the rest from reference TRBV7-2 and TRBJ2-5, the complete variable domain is GAGVSQSPSNKVTEKGKDVELRCDPISGHTALYWYRQSLGQGLEFLIYFQGNSAPDKSGLPSDRFSAERTGGSVSTLTIQRTQQEDSAVYLCASSLLLETQYFGPGTRLLVL.

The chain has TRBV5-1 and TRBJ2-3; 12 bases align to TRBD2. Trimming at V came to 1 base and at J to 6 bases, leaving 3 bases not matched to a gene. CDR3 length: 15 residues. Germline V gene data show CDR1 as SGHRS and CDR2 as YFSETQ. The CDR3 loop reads CASSLTSGGWDTQYF. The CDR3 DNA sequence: TGCGCCAGCAGCTTGACTAGCGGGGGGTGGGATACGCAGTATTTT. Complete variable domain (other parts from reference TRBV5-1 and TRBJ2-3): KAGVTQTPRYLIKTRGQQVTLSCSPISGHRSVSWYQQTPGQGLQFLFEYFSETQRNKGNFPGRFSGRQFSNSRSEMNVSTLELGDSALYLCASSLTSGGWDTQYFGPGTRLTVL.

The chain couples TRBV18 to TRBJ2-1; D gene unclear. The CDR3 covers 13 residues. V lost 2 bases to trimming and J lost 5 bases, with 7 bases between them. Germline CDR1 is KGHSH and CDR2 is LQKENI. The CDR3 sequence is CASSPYRNNEQFF. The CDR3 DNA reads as TGTGCCAGCTCACCATACCGCAACAATGAGCAGTTCTTC.

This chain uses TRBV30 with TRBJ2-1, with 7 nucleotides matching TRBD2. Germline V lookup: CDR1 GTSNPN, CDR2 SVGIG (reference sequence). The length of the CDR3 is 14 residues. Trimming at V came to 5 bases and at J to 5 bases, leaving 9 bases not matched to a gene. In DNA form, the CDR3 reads TGTGCCTGGTATGATAGCGGGTTGGACAATGAGCAGTTCTTC. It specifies CAWYDSGLDNEQFF.

The CDR3 region is CASSQEPAVNNGGELFF. Here the CDR3 DNA reads TGCGCCAGCAGCCAAGAGCCAGCGGTGAACAATGGCGGGGAGCTGTTTTTT. The chain employs TRBV4-1 and TRBJ2-2, with D possibly being TRBD2 (5 bases). V was cut by 0 bases and J by 7 bases, with 18 bases left in between. The CDR3 extends over 17 amino acids. The germline V gene encodes CDR1 MGHRA and CDR2 YSYEKL.

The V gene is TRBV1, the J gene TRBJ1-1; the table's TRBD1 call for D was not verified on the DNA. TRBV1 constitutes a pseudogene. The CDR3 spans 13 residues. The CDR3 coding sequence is TGCACCAGCAGCCAGATCGGACAAGCCGCAGCTTTCTTT. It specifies CTSSQIGQAAAFF.

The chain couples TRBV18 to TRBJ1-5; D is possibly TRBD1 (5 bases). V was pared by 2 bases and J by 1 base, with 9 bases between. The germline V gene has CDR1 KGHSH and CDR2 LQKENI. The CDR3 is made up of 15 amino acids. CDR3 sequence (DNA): TGTGCCAGCTCACCAATCGGGGGGAGCAATCAGCCCCAGCATTTT. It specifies CASSPIGGSNQPQHF.

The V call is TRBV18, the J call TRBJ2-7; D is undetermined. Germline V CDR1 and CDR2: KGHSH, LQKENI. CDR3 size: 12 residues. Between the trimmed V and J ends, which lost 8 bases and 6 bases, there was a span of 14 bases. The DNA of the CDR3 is TGTGCCAGCCAAAGTACTCGCGGCGAGCAGTACTTC. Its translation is CASQSTRGEQYF.

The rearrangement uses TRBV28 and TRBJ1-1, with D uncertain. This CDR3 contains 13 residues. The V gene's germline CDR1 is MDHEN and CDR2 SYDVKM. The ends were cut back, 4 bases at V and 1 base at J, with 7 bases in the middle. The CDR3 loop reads CASSSPANTEAFF. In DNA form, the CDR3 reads TGTGCCAGCAGTTCCCCAGCGAACACTGAAGCTTTCTTT.

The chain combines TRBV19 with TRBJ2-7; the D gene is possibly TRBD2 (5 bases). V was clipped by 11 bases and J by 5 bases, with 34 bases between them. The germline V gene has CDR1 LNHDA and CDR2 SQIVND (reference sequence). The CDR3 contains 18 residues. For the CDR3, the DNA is TGTGCCCCCCCGGGTAGGCAAGCGGTCCCCCGGAGAGAGGACGAGCAGTACTTC. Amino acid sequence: CAPPGRQAVPRREDEQYF.

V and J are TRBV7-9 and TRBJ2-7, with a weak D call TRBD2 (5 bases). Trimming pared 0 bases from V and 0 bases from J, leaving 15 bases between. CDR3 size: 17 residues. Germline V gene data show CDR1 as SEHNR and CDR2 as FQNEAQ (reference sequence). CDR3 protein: CASSLADTGLDSYEQYF. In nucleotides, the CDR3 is TGTGCCAGCAGCTTAGCCGATACCGGACTCGACTCCTACGAGCAGTACTTC.

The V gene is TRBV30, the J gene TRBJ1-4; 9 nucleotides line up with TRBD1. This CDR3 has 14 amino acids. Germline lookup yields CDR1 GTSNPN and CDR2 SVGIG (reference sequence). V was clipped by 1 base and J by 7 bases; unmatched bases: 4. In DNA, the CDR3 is TGTGCCTGGAGTGAGGGACAGGGTCCTGAAAAACTGTTTTTT. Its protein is CAWSEGQGPEKLFF.